Listed below are T cell receptor beta chains from one sample, sequenced in a study of shared clonotypes between healthy human individuals. Produced via immunoSEQ multiplex PCR; TCRdb's table is partial and in-frame only. The table lists roughly 1 million clones, more than 60% of them singletons. The sequenced material came from memory CD4+ T cells sorted from blood. These receptors all stem from a man between 18 and 29 years old in good health. The CDR3 runs from the conserved cysteine through the conserved F or W. Each record gives: D gene, J gene, clone size, V gene, CDR3 DNA, CDR3 protein. A D gene is named only where the DNA matches it firmly. Size is omitted from some rows. Given values are once, few, many or a class for expanded clones.

>TRBD1|TRBJ1-4|-|TRBV7-9
TGTGCCAGCAGCTTAGGCGACAGGGAACGTGAAAAACTGTTTTTT
CASSLGDREREKLFF
>-|TRBJ1-3|many|TRBV13
TGTGCCAGCAGCAGAGTACAGGGAAACACCATATATTTT
CASSRVQGNTIYF
>TRBD2|TRBJ2-1|-|TRBV11-1
TGTGCCAGCAGCTTAACGAAGAGCGGGGGGGCCGCCTACAATGAGCAGTTCTTC
CASSLTKSGGAAYNEQFF
>-|TRBJ1-6|-|TRBV5-1
TGCGCCAGCAGCCCTGACAGATTTGATAATTCACCCCTCCACTTT
CASSPDRFDNSPLHF
>-|TRBJ2-3|-|TRBV5-4
TGTGCCAGCAGCTCGTCCGGGTCATACCGACCTGTAGATACGCAGTATTTT
CASSSSGSYRPVDTQYF
>-|TRBJ1-6|-|TRBV7-5
TGTGCCAGCAGCTTAGATCCTTTGCTCGTTCACTTT
CASSLDPLLVHF
>TRBD2|TRBJ2-5|-|TRBV11-2
TGTGCCAGCAGCCCGGCGGGGGGTGGAGGAGAGACCCAGTACTTC
CASSPAGGGGETQYF
>-|TRBJ1-5|-|TRBV5-6
TGTGCCAGCAGCTTGGTCCCAGGGGCCGATAATCAGCCCCAGCATTTT
CASSLVPGADNQPQHF
>-|TRBJ1-1|-|TRBV6-6
TGTGCCAGCGGGCGAGAGGGGAGCACTGAAGCTTTCTTT
CASGREGSTEAFF
>-|TRBJ2-7|-|TRBV10-3
TGTGCCATCAGTGAGTCCGGCAGGGGAGGCTACGAGCAGTACTTC
CAISESGRGGYEQYF
>TRBD1|TRBJ1-1|-|TRBV28
TGTGCCAGCAGTGGCCGAGGACAGGGGCCATCGAACACTGAAGCTTTCTTT
CASSGRGQGPSNTEAFF
>-|TRBJ1-1|many|TRBV18
TGTGCCAGCTCACCAGGGATGAACACTGAAGCTTTCTTT
CASSPGMNTEAFF
>-|TRBJ1-4|many|TRBV7-8
TGTGCCAGCAGCTTAGCCGGACAGTCACTTAATGAAAAACTGTTTTTT
CASSLAGQSLNEKLFF
>-|TRBJ1-6|many|TRBV5-6
TGTGCCAGCAGCTCGAGCCGGGACTATAATTCACCCCTCCACTTT
CASSSSRDYNSPLHF
>-|TRBJ2-5|-|TRBV6-6
TGTGCCAGCAGTGTATATAGCGGAGGGGAGACCCAGTACTTC
CASSVYSGGETQYF
>TRBD2|TRBJ2-3|-|TRBV7-2
TGTGCCACCAAGACTAGCGGGGTGAATACGCAGTATTTT
CATKTSGVNTQYF
>-|TRBJ2-5|many|TRBV4-1
TGCGCCAGCAGCCAATGGAGAGGGGAGACCCAGTACTTC
CASSQWRGETQYF
>-|TRBJ2-7|many|TRBV18
TGTGCCAGCTCACCCCCGGGCGTAAACGAGCAGTACTTC
CASSPPGVNEQYF
>-|TRBJ2-7|-|TRBV28
TGTGCCAGCAGTTTAGCGGACGAGCAGTACTTC
CASSLADEQYF
>-|TRBJ2-5|many|TRBV6-1
TGTGCCAGCAGTGAAGAACATGCCCAAGAGACCCAGTACTTC
CASSEEHAQETQYF
>-|TRBJ1-6|few|TRBV2
TGTGCCAGCAGTGATCTTGGACAGTCCCTCCACTTT
CASSDLGQSLHF
>-|TRBJ2-2|-|TRBV7-3
TGTGCCAGCAGCTCATACGGGGGGAACACCGGGGAGCTGTTTTTT
CASSSYGGNTGELFF
>-|TRBJ2-6|-|TRBV6-1
TGTGCCAGCAAGAGAGACAGCTCTGGGGCCAACGTCCTGACTTTC
CASKRDSSGANVLTF
>-|TRBJ2-1|-|TRBV5-1
TGCGCCAGCAGCTTAACGGGACTCTACAATGAGCAGTTCTTC
CASSLTGLYNEQFF
>-|TRBJ2-7|-|TRBV30
TGTGCCTGGGGGGGCTCCTACGAGCAGTACTTC
CAWGGSYEQYF
>-|TRBJ1-4|-|TRBV6-1
TGTGCCAGCAGTCTGGCCAGCACAACTAATGAAAAACTGTTTTTT
CASSLASTTNEKLFF
>-|TRBJ1-6|-|TRBV6-5
TGTGCCAGCAGTTTCTTGGAGAATTCACCCCTCCACTTT
CASSFLENSPLHF
>-|TRBJ2-7|-|TRBV7-9
TGTGCCAGCAGCTTAGAGTTGGGTGAGCAGTACTTC
CASSLELGEQYF
>-|TRBJ1-4|-|TRBV5-5
TGTGCCAGCAGCTTGCAGGGGCTTAATGAAAAACTGTTTTTT
CASSLQGLNEKLFF
>-|TRBJ2-1|-|TRBV20-1
TGCAGTACAGCCAAAAACAATGAGCAGTTCTTC
CSTAKNNEQFF
>-|TRBJ2-3|-|TRBV12-5
TGTGCTAGTGGTTCGGAGGGGAGCACAGATACGCAGTATTTT
CASGSEGSTDTQYF
>TRBD2|TRBJ2-1|-|TRBV5-1
TGCGCCAGCAGCATGACTAGCGGGAGTACTTCCTACAATGAGCAGTTCTTC
CASSMTSGSTSYNEQFF
>TRBD1|TRBJ2-3|few|TRBV29-1
TGCAGCCACAGGGGGCTGGCAGATACGCAGTATTTT
CSHRGLADTQYF
>-|TRBJ1-1|-|TRBV10-3
TGTGCCATCTCAGGACTTAACACTGAAGCTTTCTTT
CAISGLNTEAFF
>-|TRBJ1-2|-|TRBV7-3
TGTGCCAGCAGCTCGGGACCCACTTCCTATGGCTACACCTTC
CASSSGPTSYGYTF
>TRBD2|TRBJ2-7|-|TRBV5-1
TGCGCCAGCAGCCCCGGGACTAGCGGGATTAGATACGAGCAGTACTTC
CASSPGTSGIRYEQYF
>-|TRBJ1-2|-|TRBV11-2
TGTGCCAGCAGCTTAGACAGGGGCTATGGCTACACCTTC
CASSLDRGYGYTF
>TRBD1|TRBJ2-7|-|TRBV13
TGTGCCAGCAGCTTAGATGCGGACAGGGGGCTCGAGCAGTACTTC
CASSLDADRGLEQYF
>TRBD2|TRBJ2-5|-|TRBV28
TGTGCCAGCAGTTTAGTCGGCGGGGGGCAAGAGACCCAGTACTTC
CASSLVGGGQETQYF
>-|TRBJ1-5|once|TRBV25-1
TGTGCCAGCAGTGGCGGACTAACGGGCAATCAGCCCCAGCATTTT
CASSGGLTGNQPQHF
>-|TRBJ2-3|-|TRBV5-4
TGTGCCAGCAGCTTGGGGGTTAACAGGGGCACAGATACGCAGTATTTT
CASSLGVNRGTDTQYF
>-|TRBJ2-3|-|TRBV6-1
TGTGCCAGCAGGATCGAGGGAATAGATACGCAGTATTTT
CASRIEGIDTQYF
>-|TRBJ2-2|once|TRBV5-6
TGTGCCAGCAGCTTGCGACTAGTGAACGCCGGGGAGCTGTTTTTT
CASSLRLVNAGELFF
>-|TRBJ2-2|-|TRBV6-4
TGTGCCAGCAGTGACTCCTGGTTAATCGGGGAGCTGTTTTTT
CASSDSWLIGELFF
>TRBD1|TRBJ2-3|-|TRBV29-1
TGCAGCGTCAGCCGGGACAGGGGCACAGATACGCAGTATTTT
CSVSRDRGTDTQYF
>-|TRBJ1-4|-|TRBV28
TGTGCCAGCAGTTTAACGGGGGGGACTAATGAAAAACTGTTTTTT
CASSLTGGTNEKLFF
>TRBD2|TRBJ2-3|-|TRBV7-2
TGTGCCAGCAGCTTATGGGCTAGCGGGGGCACAGATACGCAGTATTTT
CASSLWASGGTDTQYF
>TRBD1|TRBJ1-2|-|TRBV5-5
TGTGCCAGCAGCCCTTGGGGGGACAGGGACCTCTATGGCTACACCTTC
CASSPWGDRDLYGYTF
>-|TRBJ2-1|-|TRBV19
TGTGCCAGTAGTATACCCAGGGAATATGAGCAGTTCTTC
CASSIPREYEQFF
>TRBD2|TRBJ2-7|-|TRBV29-1
TGCAGCGCCAAGAGCGGGGCTACCTACGAGCAGTACTTC
CSAKSGATYEQYF
>TRBD1|TRBJ2-3|few|TRBV28
TGTGCCAGCAGTTCAACGGGACAGAAACGCACAGATACGCAGTATTTT
CASSSTGQKRTDTQYF
>-|TRBJ1-6|once|TRBV13
TGTGCCAGCAAAGACCTAGCCTATAATTCACCCCTCCACTTT
CASKDLAYNSPLHF
>-|TRBJ2-7|-|TRBV29-1
TGCAGCGTTGACAGGGTGACCTACGAGCAGTACTTC
CSVDRVTYEQYF